This T cell receptor (beta chain) was profiled in a study of cytomegalovirus exposure and HLA in healthy donors. CDR3 length: 11 residues. V shed 5 bases and J shed 0 bases, with 2 bases lying between them. Germline V lookup: CDR1 SGHVS, CDR2 FQNEAQ. PCR used 60 Vbeta primers and 13 Jbeta primers. Original handling: Later, roughly 80 million unique TCR beta chains were counted in an analysis, and about 12 million of them were shared. Using immunoSEQ multiplex PCR, the repertoire was profiled, and TCRdb retains in-frame clones only, with some absent. The D gene and trimming were derived from the DNA, and the V and J assignments and clone size from that table. The sample yields under 200,000 clones, 75% to 85% seen once.

The receptor's source is a man in his forties or fifties in good health and CMV-seropositive. Sequencing was performed on PBMCs. This chain connects TRBV7-8 to TRBJ2-7; unclear D gene. The CDR3 loop is CASSHSYEQYF. The DNA of the CDR3 is TGTGCCAGCAGCCACTCCTACGAGCAGTACTTC.